This T cell receptor (beta chain) was captured in a study of cytomegalovirus exposure and HLA in healthy donors. About the research overall: Findings of an earlier analysis included some 120 million unique TCR beta sequences from about 180 million T cells. Findings and caveats of the study: The study put some 150 TCR beta chains on its list as cytomegalovirus-associated.

Per germline, CDR1 MNHNS and CDR2 SASEGT. The CDR3 has 13 residues. To note about this clone: Its antigen is still unknown. Relative to the germline gene, one junction end is altered; a read error may explain this. The sample carries other DNA sequences with the same CDR3.

With 60 Vbeta and 13 Jbeta primers, the PCR was carried out. Sequencing used immunoSEQ multiplex PCR; TCRdb keeps in-frame clones, though not all of them. This table holds approximately 150,000 clones, over 70% found once. This sequence joins TRBV6-1 and TRBJ2-7; TRBD1 agrees at 10 bases. Sequences were obtained from PBMCs. This TCR came from a male donor in good health and CMV-seronegative. The CDR3 DNA sequence: TGCGCCAGCCGGGGACAGGGGCGCTACGAGCAGTACTTC. Translated: CASRGQGRYEQYF.